One and the same sample provided the 7 T cell receptor beta chains below, sequenced in a study of Ad26.COV2.S vaccination and SARS-CoV-2 variants. Described treatment: some 20 received Ad26.COV2.S at low or high dose, single or two shots; about five received placebo; per-sample allocation not given. Sampling was done on day 63 after the first vaccine or placebo injection. This table comes from immunoSEQ multiplex PCR, and its TCRdb copy is limited to in-frame clones, with some not included. The table lists hundreds of thousands of clones, approximately 88% of them singletons, with approximately 1.5% in the top ten. This specimen consisted of peripheral blood, obtained in a trial of Ad26.COV2.S vaccine versus placebo. The receptors shown here come from a person aged 18-65 years who received the Ad26.COV2.S COVID-19 vaccine or a placebo.

Notes on this clone: Other DNA sequences in the sample encode the same CDR3. The chain is built from TRBV5-6 and TRBJ2-7, with D perhaps matching TRBD2 (5 bases). Trimming cost V 2 bases and J 4 bases, with 7 bases left between them. The germline CDR1 and CDR2 sequences are SGHDT and YYEEEE. The CDR3 runs 12 residues. This CDR3 is CASSFGEYEQYF. As DNA, the CDR3 is TGTGCCAGCAGCTTCGGGGAGTACGAGCAGTACTTC.

The chain couples TRBV6-5 to TRBJ1-3; no clear D gene. The CDR3 length is 13 residues. Trimming removed 6 bases from V and 2 bases from J, with 8 bases in between. Per germline, CDR1 MNHEY and CDR2 SVGAGI. CDR3 residues: CASSRGAGNTIYF. The DNA of the CDR3 is TGTGCCAGCAGCCGAGGTGCTGGAAACACCATATATTTT.

The gene calls are TRBV10-3 and TRBJ2-7; D may match TRBD1 or TRBD2 (5 bases each). Germline loops: CDR1 ENHRY, CDR2 SYGVKD. Deletions cut 5 bases from V and 0 bases from J, with 14 bases between. This CDR3 is 15 amino acids long. The CDR3 DNA is TGTGCCATCAGTAATCCGGGACCCCGCTCCTACGAGCAGTACTTC. This encodes CAISNPGPRSYEQYF.

The table lists this clone with a count of one. The CDR3 nucleotides are TGTGCCAGTAGGGCACAGGGGGCTAACTATGGCTACACCTTC. As protein: CASRAQGANYGYTF. The gene calls are TRBV19 and TRBJ1-2, with 8 bases lining up with TRBD1. The germline V gene has CDR1 LNHDA and CDR2 SQIVND (reference sequence). Trimming cost V 6 bases and J 0 bases; bases outside gene matches: 3. The CDR3 has 14 residues.

The rearrangement joins TRBV19 to TRBJ1-1; D uncertain. Germline CDR1 is LNHDA and CDR2 is SQIVND (reference sequence). This CDR3 spans 15 amino acids. The V gene lost 5 bases and the J gene lost 0 bases, with 13 bases spanning the gap. Here the CDR3 reads CASSAPGEMNTEAFF. The CDR3 DNA reads TGTGCCAGTAGTGCCCCCGGGGAGATGAACACTGAAGCTTTCTTT.

The chain joins TRBV18 to TRBJ1-1, with D possibly matching TRBD1 (5 bases). V gave up 3 bases and J gave up 0 bases, with 14 bases separating them. The germline gives CDR1 KGHSH, CDR2 LQKENI. This CDR3 has 16 amino acids. CDR3 in DNA: TGTGCCAGCTCACCTATGGCAGGGACTCTGAACACTGAAGCTTTCTTT. It yields the protein CASSPMAGTLNTEAFF.

V and J are TRBV6-1 and TRBJ2-3; D is unresolved. Germline V gene sequence: CDR1 MNHNS, CDR2 SASEGT. With 2 bases removed from V and 1 base from J, the gap between germline ends came to 7 bases. This CDR3 has 14 residues. DNA for the CDR3: TGTGCCAGCAGTGAACTCTACGGCACAGATACGCAGTATTTT. It translates to CASSELYGTDTQYF.